The sample holds a few counts of the clone carrying this T cell receptor (beta chain). These data are taken from a study of blood T cell repertoires in COVID-19. This table comes from immunoSEQ multiplex PCR, and its TCRdb copy is limited to in-frame clones, with some not included. Of almost 300,000 clones in the sample, roughly nine tenths were seen once. Sequenced: peripheral blood. The source is a woman under 40 with COVID-19, enrolled during active disease.

The CDR3 DNA follows: TGCGCCAGCAGCCAAGTCTATCTTGAGGAGCAGTACTTC. Translating gives CASSQVYLEEQYF. The rearrangement links TRBV4-1 to TRBJ2-7; unclear D gene. The V end was cut by 1 base, the J end by 7 bases, with 11 bases between. This CDR3 has 13 amino acids. Germline CDR1 MGHRA, CDR2 YSYEKL.